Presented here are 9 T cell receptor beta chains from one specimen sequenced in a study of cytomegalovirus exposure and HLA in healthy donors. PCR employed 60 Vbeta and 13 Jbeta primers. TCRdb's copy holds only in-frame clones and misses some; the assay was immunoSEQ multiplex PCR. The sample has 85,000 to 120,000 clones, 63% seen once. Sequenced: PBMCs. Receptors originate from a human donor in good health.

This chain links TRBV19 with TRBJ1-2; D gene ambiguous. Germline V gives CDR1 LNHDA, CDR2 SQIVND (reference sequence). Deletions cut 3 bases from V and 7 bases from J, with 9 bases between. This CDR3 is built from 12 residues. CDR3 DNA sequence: TGTGCCAGTAGTATCGGGTTTGGTGGCTACACCTTC. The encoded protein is CASSIGFGGYTF.

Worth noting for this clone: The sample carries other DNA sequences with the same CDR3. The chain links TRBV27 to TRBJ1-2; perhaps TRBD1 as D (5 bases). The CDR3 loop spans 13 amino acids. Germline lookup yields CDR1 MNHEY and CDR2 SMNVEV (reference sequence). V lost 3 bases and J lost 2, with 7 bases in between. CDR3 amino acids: CASSFSGNYGYTF. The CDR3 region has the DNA TGTGCCAGCAGTTTCTCAGGGAACTATGGCTACACCTTC.

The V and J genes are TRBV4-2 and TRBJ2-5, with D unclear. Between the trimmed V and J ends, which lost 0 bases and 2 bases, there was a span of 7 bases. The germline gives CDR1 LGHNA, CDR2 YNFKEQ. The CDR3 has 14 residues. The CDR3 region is CASSQEWQQETQYF. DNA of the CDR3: TGTGCCAGCAGCCAAGAGTGGCAGCAAGAGACCCAGTACTTC.

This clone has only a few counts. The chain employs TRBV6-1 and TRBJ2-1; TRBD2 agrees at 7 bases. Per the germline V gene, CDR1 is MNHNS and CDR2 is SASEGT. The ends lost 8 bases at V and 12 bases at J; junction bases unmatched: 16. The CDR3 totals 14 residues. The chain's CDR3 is CASGMMREGLGQFF. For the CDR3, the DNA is TGTGCCAGCGGGATGATGAGGGAGGGCCTAGGGCAGTTCTTC.

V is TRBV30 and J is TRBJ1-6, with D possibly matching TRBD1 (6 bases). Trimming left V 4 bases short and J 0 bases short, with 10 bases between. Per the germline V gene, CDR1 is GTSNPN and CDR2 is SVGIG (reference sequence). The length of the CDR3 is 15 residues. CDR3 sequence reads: CAWIPGHSYNSPLHF. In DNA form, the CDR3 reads TGTGCCTGGATACCGGGACACTCCTATAATTCACCCCTCCACTTT.

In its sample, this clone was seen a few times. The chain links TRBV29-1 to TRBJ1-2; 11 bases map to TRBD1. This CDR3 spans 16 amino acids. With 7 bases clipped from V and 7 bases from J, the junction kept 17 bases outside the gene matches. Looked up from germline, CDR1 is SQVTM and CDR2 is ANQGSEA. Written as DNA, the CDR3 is TGCAGCGGGGAAACGGGCGGGACAGGGGGATCCGGTGGCTACACCTTC. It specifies CSGETGGTGGSGGYTF.

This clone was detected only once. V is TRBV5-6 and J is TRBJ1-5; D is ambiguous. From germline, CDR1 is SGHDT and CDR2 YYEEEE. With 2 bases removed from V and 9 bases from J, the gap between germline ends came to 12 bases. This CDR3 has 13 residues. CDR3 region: CASSFFLEGPQHF. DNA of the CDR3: TGTGCCAGCAGCTTCTTTTTGGAGGGGCCCCAGCATTTT.

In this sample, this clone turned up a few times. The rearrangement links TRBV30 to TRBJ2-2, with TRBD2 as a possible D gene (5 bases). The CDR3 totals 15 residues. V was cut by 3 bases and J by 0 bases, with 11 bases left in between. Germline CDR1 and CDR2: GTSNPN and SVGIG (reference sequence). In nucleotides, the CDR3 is TGTGCCTGGAGGGTTACCGGGACGAACACCGGGGAGCTGTTTTTT. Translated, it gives CAWRVTGTNTGELFF.

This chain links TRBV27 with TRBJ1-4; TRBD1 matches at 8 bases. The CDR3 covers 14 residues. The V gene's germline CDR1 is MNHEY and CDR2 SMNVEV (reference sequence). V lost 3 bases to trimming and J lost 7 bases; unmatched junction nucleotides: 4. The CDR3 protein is CASSFQGAGEKLFF. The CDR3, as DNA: TGTGCCAGCAGTTTCCAGGGGGCGGGTGAAAAACTGTTTTTT.